This is a list of T cell receptor beta chains from one sample in a study of cytomegalovirus exposure and HLA in healthy donors. Profiling relied on immunoSEQ multiplex PCR, and the TCRdb table lists in-frame clones only, not all of them. The table has 130,000 to 150,000 clones, over 80% seen once. The sample taken for sequencing was PBMCs. These receptors originate from a woman in her thirties in good health and CMV-seropositive. Both conserved end residues are part of each CDR3. The D gene is left open where the match is weak. Size tells how often a clone was seen (once, few, many) or the class of an expanded clone, and some rows leave it out.

abundance	d_gene	v_gene	j_gene	CDR3aa	CDR3nt
NA	NA	TRBV6-1	TRBJ1-5	CASSEWRASGNQPQHF	TGTGCCAGCAGTGAATGGAGGGCTAGCGGCAATCAGCCCCAGCATTTT
NA	TRBD1	TRBV4-1	TRBJ2-5	CASSQQWGQGETQYF	TGCGCCAGCAGCCAACAGTGGGGACAGGGGGAGACCCAGTACTTC
NA	NA	TRBV28	TRBJ2-7	CASSPRTASSSYEQYF	TGTGCCAGCAGTCCACGGACAGCCTCGAGCTCCTACGAGCAGTACTTC
NA	NA	TRBV7-2	TRBJ1-5	CASSLVPGKNNQPQHF	TGTGCCAGCAGCTTAGTGCCGGGGAAAAACAATCAGCCCCAGCATTTT
NA	TRBD2	TRBV12-5	TRBJ2-5	CASGLVRDGRAPYQETQYF	TGTGCTAGTGGTTTGGTACGTGATGGGAGGGCGCCGTACCAAGAGACCCAGTACTTC
few	TRBD1	TRBV28	TRBJ1-5	CASSLDRVGGYSNQPQHF	TGTGCCAGCAGTTTGGACAGGGTAGGGGGATATAGCAATCAGCCCCAGCATTTT
NA	NA	TRBV6-6	TRBJ1-1	CASSYSRNMNTEAFF	TGTGCCAGCAGTTACTCGAGGAATATGAACACTGAAGCTTTCTTT
NA	NA	TRBV7-9	TRBJ2-5	CASSARGSGTQYF	TGTGCCAGCAGCGCTCGGGGGAGCGGGACCCAGTACTTC
NA	TRBD2	TRBV10-3	TRBJ2-3	CAISDPSGGRTDTQYF	TGTGCCATCAGTGATCCTAGCGGAGGCCGCACAGATACGCAGTATTTT
NA	NA	TRBV15	TRBJ2-7	CATSRTENYEQYF	TGTGCCACCAGTCGGACAGAGAACTACGAGCAGTACTTC
once	NA	TRBV5-4	TRBJ2-1	CASSPGGEGYEQFF	TGTGCCAGCAGCCCCGGCGGCGAAGGATATGAGCAGTTCTTC
once	NA	TRBV7-9	TRBJ2-3	CASSSTLTASTDTQYF	TGTGCCAGCAGCTCCACCCTAACAGCTAGCACAGATACGCAGTATTTT
NA	TRBD2	TRBV6-1	TRBJ2-7	CASSDPRLAGDEQYF	TGTGCCAGCAGTGACCCACGGCTAGCGGGAGACGAGCAGTACTTC
NA	TRBD1	TRBV25-1	TRBJ2-7	CASSESTGPYEQYF	TGTGCCAGCAGTGAATCGACAGGGCCCTACGAGCAGTACTTC
NA	NA	TRBV2	TRBJ1-6	CASIRERSRNSPLHF	TGTGCCAGCATCCGGGAGAGGTCCCGGAATTCACCCCTCCACTTT
NA	NA	TRBV5-1	TRBJ2-5	CASSNTGFETQYF	TGCGCCAGCAGCAATACAGGGTTTGAGACCCAGTACTTC
NA	TRBD1	TRBV28	TRBJ1-2	CASSFPDRTRYGYTF	TGTGCCAGCAGTTTCCCGGACAGGACTCGCTATGGCTACACCTTC
NA	TRBD1	TRBV19	TRBJ1-2	CASSMVPGTGSGYTF	TGTGCCAGTAGTATGGTTCCCGGGACAGGTTCCGGCTACACCTTC
once	NA	TRBV6-1	TRBJ1-1	CASSETGNTEAFF	TGTGCCAGCAGTGAGACAGGGAACACTGAAGCTTTCTTT
NA	TRBD1	TRBV2	TRBJ2-1	CASEERTGLNEQFF	TGTGCCAGTGAAGAGAGGACAGGGTTGAATGAGCAGTTCTTC
NA	NA	TRBV11-2	TRBJ2-7	CASSRDFSSYEQYF	TGTGCCAGCAGCCGGGACTTTTCCTCCTACGAGCAGTACTTC
NA	NA	TRBV12-5	TRBJ1-1	CASGFSAGYTEAFF	TGTGCTAGTGGTTTTTCCGCCGGTTACACTGAAGCTTTCTTT
NA	NA	TRBV7-6	TRBJ2-7	CASSLLAGRLYEQYF	TGTGCCAGCAGCTTACTGGCGGGGAGGCTCTACGAGCAGTACTTC
NA	NA	TRBV2	TRBJ2-3	CASSEVGVGGGRTDTQYF	TGTGCCAGCAGTGAAGTCGGGGTGGGCGGGGGCCGCACAGATACGCAGTATTTT
NA	TRBD1	TRBV5-4	TRBJ1-4	CASSPGQNEKLFF	TGTGCCAGCAGCCCGGGACAGAATGAAAAACTGTTTTTT
NA	TRBD1	TRBV28	TRBJ1-3	CASSSPGTGLGTIYF	TGTGCCAGCAGTTCCCCCGGGACAGGGTTGGGCACCATATATTTT
NA	NA	TRBV7-9	TRBJ2-5	CASSFGRETQYF	TGTGCCAGCAGCTTTGGGAGGGAGACCCAGTACTTC
NA	TRBD1	TRBV5-4	TRBJ1-6	CASSLRQGGSPLHF	TGTGCCAGCAGCTTAAGACAGGGAGGATCACCCCTCCACTTT
NA	NA	TRBV28	TRBJ2-5	CASNLRGLQETQYF	TGTGCCAGCAACCTTCGCGGGCTCCAAGAGACCCAGTACTTC
NA	NA	TRBV4-1	TRBJ2-7	CASSQGPSYEQYF	TGCGCCAGCAGCCAGGGCCCTTCCTACGAGCAGTACTTC
NA	NA	TRBV2	TRBJ1-1	CASSDEDMVNPEAFF	TGTGCCAGCAGTGACGAAGACATGGTCAACCCTGAAGCTTTCTTT
once	NA	TRBV10-3	TRBJ1-4	CATNRAENEKLFF	TGTGCCACAAACAGGGCAGAAAATGAAAAACTGTTTTTT
NA	TRBD2	TRBV11-2	TRBJ2-1	CASSQVGTSGSTEQFF	TGTGCCAGCAGCCAGGTGGGGACTAGCGGGAGCACTGAGCAGTTCTTC
NA	TRBD2	TRBV5-4	TRBJ2-5	CASSPEGGRETQYF	TGTGCCAGCAGCCCGGAGGGAGGGCGGGAGACCCAGTACTTC
NA	TRBD1	TRBV5-1	TRBJ2-2	CASSPGQGPGELFF	TGCGCCAGCAGCCCTGGACAGGGTCCCGGGGAGCTGTTTTTT
once	NA	TRBV7-8	TRBJ2-5	CASTQRVQGSRETQYF	TGTGCCAGCACCCAGAGGGTGCAGGGGAGTAGAGAGACCCAGTACTTC
NA	TRBD1	TRBV25-1	TRBJ2-2	CASSGTGGTGELFF	TGTGCCAGCTCCGGGACAGGGGGCACCGGGGAGCTGTTTTTT
NA	TRBD1	TRBV7-9	TRBJ1-1	CASSFRGQMNTEAFF	TGTGCCAGCAGCTTCAGGGGGCAGATGAACACTGAAGCTTTCTTT
NA	NA	TRBV15	TRBJ1-4	CATSSLTGQHGEKLFF	TGTGCCACCAGCAGTCTCACAGGGCAGCACGGTGAAAAACTGTTTTTT
NA	TRBD1	TRBV5-1	TRBJ2-2	CASSLGTGDTGELFF	TGCGCCAGCAGCTTAGGGACAGGGGACACCGGGGAGCTGTTTTTT
NA	TRBD2	TRBV4-1	TRBJ2-1	CASSQDTSGGAYNEQFF	TGCGCCAGCAGCCAAGATACTAGCGGGGGTGCTTACAATGAGCAGTTCTTC
NA	TRBD2	TRBV7-3	TRBJ2-3	CASSLAGGTQYF	TGTGCCAGCAGCTTAGCGGGAGGGACGCAGTATTTT
NA	TRBD1	TRBV29-1	TRBJ1-2	CSVEGTGVNYGYTF	TGCAGCGTTGAAGGGACAGGAGTAAACTATGGCTACACCTTC
NA	TRBD2	TRBV11-2	TRBJ2-7	CASTSRTSGGDPYEQYF	TGTGCCAGCACCTCAAGGACTAGCGGGGGTGATCCTTACGAGCAGTACTTC
NA	TRBD2	TRBV27	TRBJ2-5	CASSLTSGGKGTQYF	TGTGCCAGCAGTTTGACAAGCGGGGGGAAGGGGACCCAGTACTTC